These 20 T cell receptor beta chains originate from one sample sequenced in a study of OX40 agonist ivuxolimab in advanced cancers. The library was generated by the immunoSEQ multiplex PCR assay. TCRdb provides this immuneACCESS table in a form limited to in-frame rearrangements. Some clones are lacking; in checked studies, under half of them reflect an unresolved V gene, and why the rest are absent is not known. For this sample the table gives some 66,000 clones, of which roughly four fifths were detected only once. The leading ten clones occupy 2% to 3% of the sample. The sequenced sample was CD4+ or CD8+ T cells sorted from blood, obtained in a trial of the OX40 agonist ivuxolimab. The origin of the receptors is an adult with an advanced solid tumor such as melanoma, head and neck, liver or kidney cancer.

The chain combines TRBV7-9 with TRBJ2-1; the match to TRBD2 covers 13 bases. CDR1 is SEHNR, CDR2 FQNEAQ, per germline (reference sequence). V gave up 8 bases and J gave up 8 bases; unmatched junction bases: 12. The length of the CDR3 is 16 residues. The CDR3 loop reads CASLPWTSGSAHEQFF. CDR3 nucleotides: TGTGCCAGCCTCCCGTGGACTAGCGGGAGTGCCCATGAGCAGTTCTTC. Drawing the rest from reference TRBV7-9 and TRBJ2-1, the complete variable domain is DTGVSQNPRHKITKRGQNVTFRCDPISEHNRLYWYRQTLGQGPEFLTYFQNEAQLEKSRLLSDRFSAERPKGSFSTLEIQRTEQGDSAMYLCASLPWTSGSAHEQFFGPGTRLTVL.

J is TRBJ2-1 and V is TRBV5-4; tentatively, D is TRBD2 (5 bases). Germline V gives CDR1 SGHNT, CDR2 YYREEE (reference sequence). This CDR3 region has 13 residues. V lost 4 bases to trimming and J lost 8 bases, with 13 bases between them. The CDR3 bases are TGTGCCAGCAGCACCGGGATCTCATATGAGCAGTTCTTC. It specifies CASSTGISYEQFF.

The chain's CDR3 is CASSKEGGQLYNQPQHF. In DNA form, the CDR3 reads TGTGCCAGCAGCAAAGAGGGGGGACAGCTCTACAATCAGCCCCAGCATTTT. The chain carries TRBV21-1 and TRBJ1-5; TRBD1, the D gene given by the table, was not confirmed from the DNA. TRBV21-1 is an annotated pseudogene. This CDR3 is 17 amino acids long.

The rearrangement links TRBV19 to TRBJ1-1; D gene ambiguous. Trimming left V 2 bases short and J 5 bases short, with 6 bases between. CDR1 and CDR2 from the germline V gene are LNHDA and SQIVND (reference sequence). The CDR3 runs to 12 residues. In nucleotides, the CDR3 is TGTGCCAGTAGTATAATAGGGACTGAAGCTTTCTTT. This encodes CASSIIGTEAFF.

V and J are TRBV19 and TRBJ1-1; D gene unclear. Trimming cost V 7 bases and J 1 base, with 13 bases left between them. The CDR3 is 14 residues long. Germline V gene data show CDR1 as LNHDA and CDR2 as SQIVND (reference sequence). CDR3 nucleotide sequence: TGTGCCAGTACCCGGCGGCCACCGAACACTGAAGCTTTCTTT. Translation: CASTRRPPNTEAFF. Full variable domain (outside the CDR3, taken from reference TRBV19 and TRBJ1-1): DGGITQSPKYLFRKEGQNVTLSCEQNLNHDAMYWYRQDPGQGLRLIYYSQIVNDFQKGDIAEGYSVSREKKESFPLTVTSAQKNPTAFYLCASTRRPPNTEAFFGQGTRLTVV.

This clone has a handful of counts. The chain combines TRBV20-1 with TRBJ2-1; D unresolved. The CDR3 is made up of 11 amino acids. Germline V lookup: CDR1 DFQATT, CDR2 SNEGSKA (reference sequence). The germline V and J ends were trimmed by 6 bases and 6 bases, with 9 bases remaining between them. The CDR3, as DNA: TGCAGTGCCGACCCCGTCAATGAGCAGTTCTTC. It encodes CSADPVNEQFF.

The chain uses TRBV28 and TRBJ2-1; D gene uncertain. The length of the CDR3 is 13 residues. CDR1 and CDR2 from the germline V gene are MDHEN and SYDVKM. Trimming removed 2 bases from V and 7 bases from J, with 9 bases in between. CDR3 in amino acids: CASSLPLQNEQFF. The CDR3 DNA reads TGTGCCAGCAGTTTACCCCTACAGAATGAGCAGTTCTTC.

The CDR3 DNA follows: TGTGCCAGCAGTTCAACCGGACAGGGGGAAGTTGTAGCGGGTCCGAACACCGGGGAGCTGTTTTTT. It specifies CASSSTGQGEVVAGPNTGELFF. The chain carries TRBV28 and TRBJ2-2; 10 bases fit TRBD1. V shed 4 bases and J 0 bases; nucleotides not matched to a gene: 20. Germline assignment: CDR1 MDHEN and CDR2 SYDVKM. The CDR3 sequence is 22 residues long.

The J gene is TRBJ2-7, the V gene TRBV28; 12 bases line up with TRBD1. This CDR3 has 15 amino acids. J gave up 5 bases and V 3 bases, and 5 bases lay outside the gene matches. Germline CDR1 MDHEN, CDR2 SYDVKM. The CDR3 loop is CASSLGQGADHEQYF. DNA for the CDR3: TGTGCCAGCAGTTTGGGACAGGGGGCAGACCACGAGCAGTACTTC.

The chain has TRBV7-9 and TRBJ1-2; the match to TRBD1 covers 7 bases. The CDR3 consists of 14 residues. Unmatched junction bases numbered 6, after V lost 5 bases and J lost 3 bases. Per germline, CDR1 SEHNR and CDR2 FQNEAQ (reference sequence). The CDR3 sequence is CASSDGQAHYGYTF. CDR3 sequence (DNA): TGTGCCAGCAGCGACGGACAGGCTCACTATGGCTACACCTTC.

Ten or more counts support this clone. The chain is built from TRBV19 and TRBJ2-3, with 8 positions matching TRBD1. Per germline, CDR1 LNHDA and CDR2 SQIVND (reference sequence). The CDR3 length is 15 residues. Germline trimming cut 6 bases from V and 0 bases from J; bases unmatched to any gene: 5. CDR3: CASRDRVLSTDTQYF. CDR3 nucleotide sequence: TGTGCCAGTAGGGACAGGGTCCTTAGCACAGATACGCAGTATTTT.

J is TRBJ2-1 and V is TRBV7-9, with TRBD2 matching 10 bases. Germline V CDR1 and CDR2: SEHNR, FQNEAQ (reference sequence). V was pared by 5 bases and J by 3 bases, with 16 bases of the junction left unmatched. This CDR3 is 19 amino acids long. Written as DNA, the CDR3 is TGTGCCAGCAGCCCGTTCGGGCTAGCGGGAGAGGTAAACTACAATGAGCAGTTCTTC. Encoded protein: CASSPFGLAGEVNYNEQFF.

This rearrangement joins TRBV7-6 to TRBJ2-5; maybe TRBD2 (5 bases). The V and J ends lost 0 bases and 3 bases respectively, with 8 bases between them. The CDR3 runs 14 residues. Germline values: CDR1 SGHVS, CDR2 FNYEAQ. CDR3 bases: TGTGCCAGCAGCTTAGCGACGGGGAAAGAGACCCAGTACTTC. It codes for CASSLATGKETQYF.

In DNA form, the CDR3 reads TGTGCCAGCAGCTTAGAATTCGATGGGGGGGTGGATTATGGCTACACCTTC. It specifies CASSLEFDGGVDYGYTF. This chain links TRBV7-2 with TRBJ1-2; possibly TRBD1 for D (5 bases). The V gene's germline CDR1 is SGHTA and CDR2 FQGNSA. The CDR3 is 17 residues long. The ends were cut back, 1 base at V and 5 bases at J, with 20 bases in the middle.

This clone was recorded only once. J is TRBJ2-6 and V is TRBV2; TRBD2 is a possible D gene (5 bases). This CDR3 is built from 16 residues. V was pared by 4 bases and J by 0 bases, with 10 bases between. Germline assignment: CDR1 SNHLY and CDR2 FYNNEI. Here the CDR3 DNA reads TGTGCCAGCAGTGTCGAGCGGTCCTCTGGGGCCAACGTCCTGACTTTC. This gives the protein CASSVERSSGANVLTF.

This chain joins TRBV6-6 and TRBJ2-7, with D tentatively TRBD1 or TRBD2 (6 bases each). Deletions cut 2 bases from V and 1 base from J, with 12 bases between. This CDR3 spans 15 amino acids. Germline loops: CDR1 MNHNY, CDR2 SVGAGI (reference sequence). CDR3 in amino acids: CASSYTDSGSYEQYF. CDR3 nucleotide sequence: TGTGCCAGCAGTTACACGGACAGCGGGTCCTACGAGCAGTACTTC.

This chain joins TRBV7-5 and TRBJ2-1; the table's TRBD2 call for D was not verified on the DNA. TRBV7-5 is listed as a pseudogene. The CDR3 contains 16 residues. CDR3 loop: CVRSTLTSGSWDEQFF. CDR3 nucleotides: TGTGTCAGAAGCACCCTAACTAGCGGGAGTTGGGATGAGCAGTTCTTC.

The chain is built from TRBV28 and TRBJ1-1; D not certain. Trimming removed 3 bases at V and 1 base at J, with 3 bases between. Germline V lookup: CDR1 MDHEN, CDR2 SYDVKM. The CDR3 spans 12 residues. The CDR3 reads CASSFPNTEAFF. The CDR3 DNA is TGTGCCAGCAGTTTCCCGAACACTGAAGCTTTCTTT. The full variable domain, with the rest looked up from reference TRBV28 and TRBJ1-1, is DVKVTQSSRYLVKRTGEKVFLECVQDMDHENMFWYRQDPGLGLRLIYFSYDVKMKEKGDIPEGYSVSREKKERFSLILESASTNQTSMYLCASSFPNTEAFFGQGTRLTVV.

The chain couples TRBV27 to TRBJ1-5, with TRBD1 identical over 9 bases. Germline CDR1 and CDR2: MNHEY and SMNVEV (reference sequence). The CDR3 is 17 residues long. Trimming removed 5 bases from V and 2 bases from J; junction bases left unmatched: 10. The CDR3 DNA reads as TGTGCCAGCAGTAGGGGACAGGGCGTGGCGGGCAATCAGCCCCAGCATTTT. Protein product: CASSRGQGVAGNQPQHF.

This clone was picked up a small number of times. The V call is TRBV11-2, the J call TRBJ2-3; D remains ambiguous. CDR1 is SGHAT, CDR2 FQNNGV, per germline. The CDR3 loop spans 12 amino acids. V dropped 1 base and J dropped 3 bases, with 2 bases sitting between them. The CDR3 DNA reads as TGTGCCAGCAGCTTAGCTACAGATACGCAGTATTTT. It is translated as CASSLATDTQYF.